This T cell receptor (beta chain) is from a study of control samples from healthy donors and cancer patients. Profiling relied on immunoSEQ multiplex PCR, and the TCRdb table lists in-frame clones only, not all of them. There are roughly 180,000 clones in the sample; approximately 94% occur only once, and about 1.4% lies in the top ten. This CDR3 comprises 13 residues. Trimming took 3 bases from V and 5 from J, leaving 10 bases between them. From germline, CDR1 is KGHSH and CDR2 LQKENI. The chain combines TRBV18 with TRBJ2-5; D not certain. The sequenced sample consisted of blood. This receptor was obtained from a woman aged 18 to 35 in good health. The CDR3 DNA reads as TGTGCCAGCTCACCCCCAGCGACGGAGACCCAGTACTTC. Amino acid sequence: CASSPPATETQYF.